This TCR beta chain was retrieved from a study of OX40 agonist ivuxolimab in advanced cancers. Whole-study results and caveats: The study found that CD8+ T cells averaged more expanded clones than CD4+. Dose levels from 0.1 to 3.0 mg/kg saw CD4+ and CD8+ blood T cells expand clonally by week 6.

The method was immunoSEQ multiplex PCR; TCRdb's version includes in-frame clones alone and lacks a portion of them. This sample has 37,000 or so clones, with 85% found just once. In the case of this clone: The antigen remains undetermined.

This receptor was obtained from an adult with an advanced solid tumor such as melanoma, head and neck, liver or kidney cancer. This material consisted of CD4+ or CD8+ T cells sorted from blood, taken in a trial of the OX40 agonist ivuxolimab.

Here the CDR3 DNA reads TGTGCCAGCAGCCACGACAGGGACTATGACAATGAGCAGTTCTTC. Its translation is CASSHDRDYDNEQFF. The V gene is TRBV7-6, the J gene TRBJ2-1; possibly TRBD1 or TRBD2 for D (7 bases each). The V gene lost 5 bases and the J gene lost 5 bases, with 16 bases spanning the gap. This CDR3 has 15 residues. Per the germline V gene, CDR1 is SGHVS and CDR2 is FNYEAQ.